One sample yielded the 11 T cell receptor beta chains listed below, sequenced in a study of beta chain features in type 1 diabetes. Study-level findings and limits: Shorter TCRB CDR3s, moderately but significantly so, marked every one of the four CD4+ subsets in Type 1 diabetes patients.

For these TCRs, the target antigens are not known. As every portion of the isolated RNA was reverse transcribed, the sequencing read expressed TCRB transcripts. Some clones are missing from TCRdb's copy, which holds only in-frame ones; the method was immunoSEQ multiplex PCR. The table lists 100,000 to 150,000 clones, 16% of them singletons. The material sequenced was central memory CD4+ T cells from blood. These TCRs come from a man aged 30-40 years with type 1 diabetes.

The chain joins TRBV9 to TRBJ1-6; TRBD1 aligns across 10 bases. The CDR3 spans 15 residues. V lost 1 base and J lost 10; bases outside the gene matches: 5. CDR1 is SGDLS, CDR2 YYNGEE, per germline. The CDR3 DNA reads TGTGCCAGCAGCGTAACCGGGACAGGGGACTCACCCCTCCACTTT. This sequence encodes CASSVTGTGDSPLHF.

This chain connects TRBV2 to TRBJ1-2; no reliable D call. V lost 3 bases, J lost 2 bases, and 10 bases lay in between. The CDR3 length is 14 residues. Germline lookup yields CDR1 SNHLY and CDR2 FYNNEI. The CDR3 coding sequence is TGTGCCAGCAGTGATCCGACGGGGAACTATGGCTACACCTTC. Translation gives CASSDPTGNYGYTF.

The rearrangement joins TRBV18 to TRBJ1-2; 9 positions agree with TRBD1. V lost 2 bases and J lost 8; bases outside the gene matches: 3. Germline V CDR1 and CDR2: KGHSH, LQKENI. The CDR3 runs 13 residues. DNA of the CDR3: TGTGCCAGCTCACCAAGGGACAGGGTCGGCTACACCTTC. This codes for CASSPRDRVGYTF.

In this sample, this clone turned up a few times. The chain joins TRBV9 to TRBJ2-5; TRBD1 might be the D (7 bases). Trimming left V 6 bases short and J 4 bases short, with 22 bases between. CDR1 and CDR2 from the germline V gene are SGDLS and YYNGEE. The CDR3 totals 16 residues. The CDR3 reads CASTSQGGLAGETQYF. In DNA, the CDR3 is TGTGCCAGCACCTCCCAGGGGGGCCTTGCAGGAGAGACCCAGTACTTC. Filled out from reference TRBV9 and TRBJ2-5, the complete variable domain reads DSGVTQTPKHLITATGQRVTLRCSPRSGDLSVYWYQQSLDQGLQFLIQYYNGEERAKGNILERFSAQQFPDLHSELNLSSLELGDSALYFCASTSQGGLAGETQYFGPGTRLLVL.

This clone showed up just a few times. This CDR3 is CSVGQGTQETQYF. CDR3 DNA: TGCAGCGTAGGACAGGGGACACAAGAGACCCAGTACTTC. J is TRBJ2-5 and V is TRBV29-1, with TRBD1 matching 9 bases. The trim removed 6 bases at V and 2 bases at J, leaving 4 bases unmatched. The CDR3 spans 13 residues. CDR1 and CDR2 (germline): SQVTM, ANQGSEA.

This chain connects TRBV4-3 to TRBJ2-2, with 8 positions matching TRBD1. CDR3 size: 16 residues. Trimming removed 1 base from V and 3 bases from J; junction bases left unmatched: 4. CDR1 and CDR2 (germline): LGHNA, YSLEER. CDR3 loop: CASSQGAGGYTGELFF. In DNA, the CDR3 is TGCGCCAGCAGCCAAGGGGCAGGGGGCTACACCGGGGAGCTGTTTTTT.

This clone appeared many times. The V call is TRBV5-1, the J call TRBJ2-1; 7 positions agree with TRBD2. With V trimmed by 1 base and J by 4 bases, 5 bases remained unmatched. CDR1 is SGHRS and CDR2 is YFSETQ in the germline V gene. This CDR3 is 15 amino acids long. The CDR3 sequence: CASSLRSGLYNEQFF. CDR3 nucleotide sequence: TGCGCCAGCAGCTTGCGTAGCGGGTTATACAATGAGCAGTTCTTC.

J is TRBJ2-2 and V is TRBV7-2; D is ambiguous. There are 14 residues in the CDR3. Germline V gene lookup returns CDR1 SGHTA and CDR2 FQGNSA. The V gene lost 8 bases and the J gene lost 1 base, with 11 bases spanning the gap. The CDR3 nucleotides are TGTGCCAGCGGGCCCTCGGGGAACACCGGGGAGCTGTTTTTT. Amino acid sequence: CASGPSGNTGELFF. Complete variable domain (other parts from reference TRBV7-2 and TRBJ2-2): GAGVSQSPSNKVTEKGKDVELRCDPISGHTALYWYRQSLGQGLEFLIYFQGNSAPDKSGLPSDRFSAERTGGSVSTLTIQRTQQEDSAVYLCASGPSGNTGELFFGEGSRLTVL.

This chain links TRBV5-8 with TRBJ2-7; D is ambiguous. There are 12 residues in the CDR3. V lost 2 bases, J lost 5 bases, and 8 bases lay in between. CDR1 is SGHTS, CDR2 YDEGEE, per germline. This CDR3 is CASSFFNNEQYF. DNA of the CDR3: TGTGCCAGCAGCTTTTTCAACAACGAGCAGTACTTC.

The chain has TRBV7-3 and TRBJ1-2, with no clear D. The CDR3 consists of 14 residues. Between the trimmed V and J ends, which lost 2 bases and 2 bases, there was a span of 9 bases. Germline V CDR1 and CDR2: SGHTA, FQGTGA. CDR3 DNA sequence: TGTGCCAGCAGCTTAGACGGTCAGAACTATGGCTACACCTTC. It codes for CASSLDGQNYGYTF.

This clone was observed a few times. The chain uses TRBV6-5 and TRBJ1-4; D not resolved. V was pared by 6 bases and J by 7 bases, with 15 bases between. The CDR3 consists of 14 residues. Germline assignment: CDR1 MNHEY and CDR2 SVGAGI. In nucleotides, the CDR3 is TGTGCCAGCAGCCTTACTCGATACGTTGAAAAACTGTTTTTT. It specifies CASSLTRYVEKLFF.